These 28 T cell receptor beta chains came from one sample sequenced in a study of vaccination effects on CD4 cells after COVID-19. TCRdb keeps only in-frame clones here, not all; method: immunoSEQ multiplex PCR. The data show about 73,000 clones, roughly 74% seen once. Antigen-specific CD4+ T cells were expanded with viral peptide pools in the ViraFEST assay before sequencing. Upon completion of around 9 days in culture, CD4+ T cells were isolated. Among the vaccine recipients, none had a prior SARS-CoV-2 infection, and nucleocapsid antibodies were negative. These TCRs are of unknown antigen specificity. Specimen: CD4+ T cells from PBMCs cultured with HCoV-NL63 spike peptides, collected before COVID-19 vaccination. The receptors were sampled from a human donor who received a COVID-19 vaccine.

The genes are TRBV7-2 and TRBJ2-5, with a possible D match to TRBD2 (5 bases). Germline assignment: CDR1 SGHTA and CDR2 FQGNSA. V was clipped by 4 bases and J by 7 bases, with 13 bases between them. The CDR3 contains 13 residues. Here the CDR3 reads CASSSGREGTQYF. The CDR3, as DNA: TGTGCCAGCAGCTCAGGCCGGGAAGGGACCCAGTACTTC.

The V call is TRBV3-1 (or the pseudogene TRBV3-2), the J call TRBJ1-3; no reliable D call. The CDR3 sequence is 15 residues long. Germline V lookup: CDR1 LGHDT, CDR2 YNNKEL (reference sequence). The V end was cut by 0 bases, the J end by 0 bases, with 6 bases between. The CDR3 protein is CASSQDRSSGNTIYF. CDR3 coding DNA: TGTGCCAGCAGCCAAGATCGATCCTCTGGAAACACCATATATTTT.

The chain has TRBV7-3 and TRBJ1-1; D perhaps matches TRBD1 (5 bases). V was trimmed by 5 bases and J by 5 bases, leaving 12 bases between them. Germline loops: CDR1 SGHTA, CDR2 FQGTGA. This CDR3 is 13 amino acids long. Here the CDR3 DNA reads TGTGCCAGCAGCCCGCACAGGTTAACTGAAGCTTTCTTT. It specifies CASSPHRLTEAFF.

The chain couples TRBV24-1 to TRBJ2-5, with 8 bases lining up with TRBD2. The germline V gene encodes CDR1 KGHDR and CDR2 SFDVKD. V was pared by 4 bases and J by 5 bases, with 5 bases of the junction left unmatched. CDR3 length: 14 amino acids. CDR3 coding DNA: TGTGCCACCAGTGACCGGACTAGCCGGGAGACCCAGTACTTC. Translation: CATSDRTSRETQYF.

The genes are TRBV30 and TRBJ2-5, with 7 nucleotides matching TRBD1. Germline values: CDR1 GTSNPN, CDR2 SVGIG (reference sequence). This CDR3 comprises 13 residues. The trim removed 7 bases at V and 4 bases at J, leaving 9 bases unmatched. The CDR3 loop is CAFARGSGETQYF. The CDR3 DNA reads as TGTGCCTTCGCCAGGGGGAGTGGAGAGACCCAGTACTTC.

The CDR3 nucleotides read TGTGCCAGCTCGCCGATTGGTCCTAGCCGGAACCAAGAGACCCAGTACTTC. Translating it yields CASSPIGPSRNQETQYF. The chain combines TRBV18 with TRBJ2-5; TRBD2 is a possible D gene (5 bases). CDR1 and CDR2 (germline): KGHSH, LQKENI. Trimming removed 6 bases from V and 0 bases from J, with 20 bases in between. The CDR3 consists of 17 residues.

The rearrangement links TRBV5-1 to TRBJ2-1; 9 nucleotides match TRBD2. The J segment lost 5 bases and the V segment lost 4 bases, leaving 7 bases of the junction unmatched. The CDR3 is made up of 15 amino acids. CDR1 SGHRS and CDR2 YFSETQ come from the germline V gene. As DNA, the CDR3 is TGCGCCAGCAGCCCCATCCTAGCGGGGCACAATGAGCAGTTCTTC. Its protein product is CASSPILAGHNEQFF. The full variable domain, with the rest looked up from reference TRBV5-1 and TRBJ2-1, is KAGVTQTPRYLIKTRGQQVTLSCSPISGHRSVSWYQQTPGQGLQFLFEYFSETQRNKGNFPGRFSGRQFSNSRSEMNVSTLELGDSALYLCASSPILAGHNEQFFGPGTRLTVL.

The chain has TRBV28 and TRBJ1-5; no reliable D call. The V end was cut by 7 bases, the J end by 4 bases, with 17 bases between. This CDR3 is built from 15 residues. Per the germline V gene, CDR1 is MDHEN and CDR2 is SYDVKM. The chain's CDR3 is CASTPAAGGNQPQHF. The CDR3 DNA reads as TGTGCCAGCACCCCGGCGGCGGGTGGGAATCAGCCCCAGCATTTT.

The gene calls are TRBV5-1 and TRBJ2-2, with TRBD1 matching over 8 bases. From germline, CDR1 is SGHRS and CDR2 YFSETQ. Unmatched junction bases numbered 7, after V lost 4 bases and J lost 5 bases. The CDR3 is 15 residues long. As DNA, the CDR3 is TGCGCCAGCAGCCCCGGACAGGGCGGGACCGGGGAGCTGTTTTTT. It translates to CASSPGQGGTGELFF.

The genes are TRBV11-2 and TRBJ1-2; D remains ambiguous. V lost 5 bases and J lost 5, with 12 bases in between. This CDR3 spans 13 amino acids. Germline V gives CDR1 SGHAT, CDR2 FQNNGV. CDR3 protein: CASSPADGYGYTF. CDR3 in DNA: TGTGCCAGCAGCCCAGCGGATGGGTATGGCTACACCTTC.

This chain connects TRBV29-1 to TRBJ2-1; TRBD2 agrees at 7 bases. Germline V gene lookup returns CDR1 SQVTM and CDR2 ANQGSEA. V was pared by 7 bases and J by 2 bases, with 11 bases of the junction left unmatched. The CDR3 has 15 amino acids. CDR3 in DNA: TGCAGCGCCCTTAGAGTGGCGGGGGCCTACAATGAGCAGTTCTTC. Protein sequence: CSALRVAGAYNEQFF.

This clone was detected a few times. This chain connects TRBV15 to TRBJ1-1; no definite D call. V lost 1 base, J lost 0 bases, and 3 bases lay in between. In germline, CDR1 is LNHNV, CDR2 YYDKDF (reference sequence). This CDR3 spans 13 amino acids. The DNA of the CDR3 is TGTGCCACCAGCAGAGTTGTGAACACTGAAGCTTTCTTT. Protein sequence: CATSRVVNTEAFF.

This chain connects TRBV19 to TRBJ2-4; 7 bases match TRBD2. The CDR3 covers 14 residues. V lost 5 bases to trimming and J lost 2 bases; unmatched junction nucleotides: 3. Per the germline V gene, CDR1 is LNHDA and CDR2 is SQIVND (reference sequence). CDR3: CASSGGGTKNIQYF. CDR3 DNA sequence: TGTGCCAGTAGTGGGGGGGGGACCAAAAACATTCAGTACTTC.

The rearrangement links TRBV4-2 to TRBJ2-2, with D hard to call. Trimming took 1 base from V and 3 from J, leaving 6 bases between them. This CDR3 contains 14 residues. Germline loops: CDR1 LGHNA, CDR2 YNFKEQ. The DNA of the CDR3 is TGTGCCAGCAGCCAAGGGTTCTACACCGGGGAGCTGTTTTTT. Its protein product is CASSQGFYTGELFF.

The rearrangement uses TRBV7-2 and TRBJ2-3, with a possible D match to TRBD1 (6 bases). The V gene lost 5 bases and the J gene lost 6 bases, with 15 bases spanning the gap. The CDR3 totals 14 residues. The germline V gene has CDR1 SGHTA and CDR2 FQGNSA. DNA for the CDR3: TGTGCCAGCAGCATTATACAGGGTACGGATACGCAGTATTTT. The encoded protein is CASSIIQGTDTQYF.

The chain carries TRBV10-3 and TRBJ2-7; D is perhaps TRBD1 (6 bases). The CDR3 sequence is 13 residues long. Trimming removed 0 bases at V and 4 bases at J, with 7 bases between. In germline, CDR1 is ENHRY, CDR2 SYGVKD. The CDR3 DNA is TGTGCCATCAGTGAGTCGGGGGCTTACGAGCAGTACGTC. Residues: CAISESGAYEQYV.

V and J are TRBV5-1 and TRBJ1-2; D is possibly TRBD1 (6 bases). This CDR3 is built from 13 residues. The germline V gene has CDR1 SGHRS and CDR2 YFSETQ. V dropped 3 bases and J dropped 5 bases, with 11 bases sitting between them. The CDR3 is CASSYSGEYGYTF. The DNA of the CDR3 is TGCGCCAGCAGCTACTCAGGGGAGTATGGCTACACCTTC.

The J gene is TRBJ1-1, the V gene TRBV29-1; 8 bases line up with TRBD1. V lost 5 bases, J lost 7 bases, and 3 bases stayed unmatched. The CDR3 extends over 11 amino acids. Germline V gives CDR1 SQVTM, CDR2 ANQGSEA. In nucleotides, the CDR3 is TGCAGCGTTCTTGACAGGGGTGAAGCTTTCTTT. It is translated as CSVLDRGEAFF.

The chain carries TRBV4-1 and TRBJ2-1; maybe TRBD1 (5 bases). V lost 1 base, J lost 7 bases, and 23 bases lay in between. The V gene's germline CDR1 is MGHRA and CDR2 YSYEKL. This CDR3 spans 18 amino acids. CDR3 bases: TGCGCCAGCAGCCAAGTGACCAGGGTACCCTTGGCCCTTAATGAGCAGTTCTTC. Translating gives CASSQVTRVPLALNEQFF.

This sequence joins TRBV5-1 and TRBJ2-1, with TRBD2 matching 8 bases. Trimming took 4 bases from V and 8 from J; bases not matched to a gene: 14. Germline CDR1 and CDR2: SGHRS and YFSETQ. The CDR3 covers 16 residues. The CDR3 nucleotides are TGCGCCAGCAGCCGAGGGGACGGGGGGGCCTTCGATGAGCAGTTCTTC. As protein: CASSRGDGGAFDEQFF.

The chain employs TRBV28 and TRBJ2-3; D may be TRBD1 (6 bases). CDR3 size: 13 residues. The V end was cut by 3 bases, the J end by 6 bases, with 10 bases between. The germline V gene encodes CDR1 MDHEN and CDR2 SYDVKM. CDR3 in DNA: TGTGCCAGCAGTTTGGGGGCCCCGGATACGCAGTATTTT. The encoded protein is CASSLGAPDTQYF.

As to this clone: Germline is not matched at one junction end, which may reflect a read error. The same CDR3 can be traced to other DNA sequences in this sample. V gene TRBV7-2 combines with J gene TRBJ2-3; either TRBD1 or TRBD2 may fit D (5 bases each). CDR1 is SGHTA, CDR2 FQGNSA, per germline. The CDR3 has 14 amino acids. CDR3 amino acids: CASRWGAGADTQYF. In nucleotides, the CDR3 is TGTGCTAGCAGATGGGGCGCGGGCGCAGATACGCAGTATTTT.

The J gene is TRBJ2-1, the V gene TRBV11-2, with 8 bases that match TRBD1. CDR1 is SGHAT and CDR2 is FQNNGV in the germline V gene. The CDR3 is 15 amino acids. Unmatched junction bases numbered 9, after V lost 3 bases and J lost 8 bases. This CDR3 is CASSLTGVEVDEQFF. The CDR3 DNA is TGTGCCAGCAGCTTGACAGGGGTTGAGGTAGATGAGCAGTTCTTC.

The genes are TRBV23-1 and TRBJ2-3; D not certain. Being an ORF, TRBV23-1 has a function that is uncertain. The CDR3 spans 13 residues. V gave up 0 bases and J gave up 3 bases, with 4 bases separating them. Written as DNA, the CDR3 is TGCGCCAGCAGTCAATCCGAGACAGATACGCAGTATTTT. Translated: CASSQSETDTQYF.

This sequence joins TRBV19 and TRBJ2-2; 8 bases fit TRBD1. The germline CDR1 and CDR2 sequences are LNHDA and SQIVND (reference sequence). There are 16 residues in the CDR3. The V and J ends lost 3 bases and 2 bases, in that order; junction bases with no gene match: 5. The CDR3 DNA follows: TGTGCCAGTAGTATTACCGGGACAGGAAACACCGGGGAGCTGTTTTTT. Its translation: CASSITGTGNTGELFF.

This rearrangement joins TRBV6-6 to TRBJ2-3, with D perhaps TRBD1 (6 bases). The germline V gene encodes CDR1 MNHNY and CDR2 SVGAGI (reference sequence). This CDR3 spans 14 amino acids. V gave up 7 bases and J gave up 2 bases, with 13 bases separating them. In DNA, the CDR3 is TGTGCCAGCAAGGGGGTTTACGACACAGATACGCAGTATTTT. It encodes CASKGVYDTDTQYF.

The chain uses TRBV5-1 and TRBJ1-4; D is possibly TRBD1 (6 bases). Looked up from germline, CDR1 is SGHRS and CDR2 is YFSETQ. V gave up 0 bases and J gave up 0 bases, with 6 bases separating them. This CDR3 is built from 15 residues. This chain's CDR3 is CASSLGTATNEKLFF. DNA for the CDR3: TGCGCCAGCAGCTTGGGGACAGCAACTAATGAAAAACTGTTTTTT.

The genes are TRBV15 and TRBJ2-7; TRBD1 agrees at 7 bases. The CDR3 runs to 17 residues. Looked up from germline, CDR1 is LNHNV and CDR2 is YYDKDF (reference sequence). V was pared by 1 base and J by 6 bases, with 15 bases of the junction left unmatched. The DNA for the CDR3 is TGTGCCACCAGCAGAGGGCTTCCCGGGACAGTCAGCAGCGAGCAGTACGTC. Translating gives CATSRGLPGTVSSEQYV.